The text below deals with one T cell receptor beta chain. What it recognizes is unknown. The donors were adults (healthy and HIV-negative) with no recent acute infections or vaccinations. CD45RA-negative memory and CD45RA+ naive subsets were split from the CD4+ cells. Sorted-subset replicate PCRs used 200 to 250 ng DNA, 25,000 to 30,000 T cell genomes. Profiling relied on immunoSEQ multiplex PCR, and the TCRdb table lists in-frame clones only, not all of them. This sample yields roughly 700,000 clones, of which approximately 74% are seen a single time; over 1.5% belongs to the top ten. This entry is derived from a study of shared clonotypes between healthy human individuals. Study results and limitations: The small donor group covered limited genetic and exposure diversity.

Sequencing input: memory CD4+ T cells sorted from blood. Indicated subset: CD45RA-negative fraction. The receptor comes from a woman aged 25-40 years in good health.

The CDR3 coding sequence is TGTGCCAGCTCACCACCTGCGGGGCTTAAAGGCTACACCTTC. Translating it yields CASSPPAGLKGYTF. The rearrangement uses TRBV18 and TRBJ1-2, with a tentative D call TRBD1 (5 bases). The germline V gene has CDR1 KGHSH and CDR2 LQKENI. This CDR3 is built from 14 residues. Trimming took off 0 bases at V and 8 bases at J, with 13 bases between the two ends.